This T cell receptor (beta chain) was recovered during a study of patients and donors after allogeneic stem cell transplantation (dated by TCRdb to the early 2020s). The library relied on RT-PCR. Sequencing relied on a NextSeq 550. TCRdb itself trimmed the public reads at Q25 with fastp, ran MiXCR and retained productive beta chains. Each record represents a unique CDR3 protein, reported with the most common genes and DNA among its rows. Across this sample there are approximately 200,000 distinct CDR3 sequences, with 13% to 15% seen only once. Together, the top ten hold roughly 10% of the sample. Concerning this clonotype itself: The antigen it recognizes is unknown. No per-base quality is available; no much larger clone lies one base away.

Sequencing input: blood, either unsorted or a sorted T cell fraction (not recorded which). The receptor's source is a human donor who was either an allogeneic HSCT recipient or a stem cell or donor lymphocyte infusion donor (not recorded which). It is not recorded whose cells these are; they may come from a transplant donor.

The DNA reads TGTGCCAGCATCAACGGGTCCGCCGCCTCAACAATAATGAACACTGAAGCTTTCTTT. Its translation is CASINGSAASTIMNTEAFF. The chain is assembled from TRBV6-1 and TRBJ1-1; there is no confident call for the D gene. Based on the germline V gene, the CDR1 and CDR2 sequences are MNHNS and SASEGT. V is cut by 7 bases and J by 0 bases, and the space between the germline ends is 27 bases. The CDR3 goes from the cysteine to the phenylalanine over 19 residues. The CDR3 DNA has 57 bases and is translated from base 1.